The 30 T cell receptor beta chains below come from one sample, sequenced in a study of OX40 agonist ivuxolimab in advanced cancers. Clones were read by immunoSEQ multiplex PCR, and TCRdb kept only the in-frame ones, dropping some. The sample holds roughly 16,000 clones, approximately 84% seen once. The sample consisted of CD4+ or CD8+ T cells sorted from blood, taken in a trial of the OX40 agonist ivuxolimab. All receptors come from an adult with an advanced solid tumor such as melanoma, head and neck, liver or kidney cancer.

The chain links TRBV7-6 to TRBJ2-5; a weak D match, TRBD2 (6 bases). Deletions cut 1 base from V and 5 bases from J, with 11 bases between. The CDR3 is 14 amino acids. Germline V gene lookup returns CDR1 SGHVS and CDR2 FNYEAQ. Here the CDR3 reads CASSLDQGRETQYF. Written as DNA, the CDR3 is TGTGCCAGCAGCTTAGATCAAGGGAGGGAGACCCAGTACTTC.

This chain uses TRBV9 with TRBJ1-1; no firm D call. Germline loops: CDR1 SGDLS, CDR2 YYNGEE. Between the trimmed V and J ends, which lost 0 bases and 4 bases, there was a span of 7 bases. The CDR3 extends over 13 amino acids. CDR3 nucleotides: TGTGCCAGCAGCGTAGGATTCGGCACTGAAGCTTTCTTT. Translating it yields CASSVGFGTEAFF.

In DNA form, the CDR3 reads TGCGCCAGCAGCCAAGAGGGACAGGGGGCCCACGAGCAGTACTTC. Its protein is CASSQEGQGAHEQYF. This chain uses TRBV4-1 with TRBJ2-7, with TRBD1 matching 12 bases. The CDR3 is made up of 15 amino acids. J lost 5 bases, V lost 0 bases, and 2 bases had no gene match. The germline V gene has CDR1 MGHRA and CDR2 YSYEKL.

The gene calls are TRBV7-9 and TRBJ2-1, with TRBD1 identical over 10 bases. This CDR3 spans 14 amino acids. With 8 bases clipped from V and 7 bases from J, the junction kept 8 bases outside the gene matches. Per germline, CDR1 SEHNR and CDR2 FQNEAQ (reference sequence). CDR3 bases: TGTGCCAGCCCCACGACAGGGGGCACGAATGAGCAGTTCTTC. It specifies CASPTTGGTNEQFF.

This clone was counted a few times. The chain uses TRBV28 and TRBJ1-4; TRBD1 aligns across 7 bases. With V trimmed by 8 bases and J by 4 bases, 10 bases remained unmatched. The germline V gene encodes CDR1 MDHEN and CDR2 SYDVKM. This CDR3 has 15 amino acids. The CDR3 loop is CASRFLGQFNEKLFF. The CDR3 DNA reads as TGTGCCAGCCGGTTCCTGGGACAGTTTAATGAAAAACTGTTTTTT.

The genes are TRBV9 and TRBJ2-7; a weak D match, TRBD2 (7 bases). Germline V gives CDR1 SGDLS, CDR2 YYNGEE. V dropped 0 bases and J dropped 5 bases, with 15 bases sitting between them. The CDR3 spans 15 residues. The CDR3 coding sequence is TGTGCCAGCAGCGTAGCATGGGGGGGGCTCGACGAGCAGTACTTC. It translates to CASSVAWGGLDEQYF.

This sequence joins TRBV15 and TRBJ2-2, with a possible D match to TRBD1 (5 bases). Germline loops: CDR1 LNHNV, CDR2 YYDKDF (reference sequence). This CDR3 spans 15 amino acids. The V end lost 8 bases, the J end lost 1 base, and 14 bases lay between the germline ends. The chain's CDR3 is CATGWGRENTGELFF. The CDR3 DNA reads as TGTGCCACCGGGTGGGGCAGGGAGAACACCGGGGAGCTGTTTTTT.

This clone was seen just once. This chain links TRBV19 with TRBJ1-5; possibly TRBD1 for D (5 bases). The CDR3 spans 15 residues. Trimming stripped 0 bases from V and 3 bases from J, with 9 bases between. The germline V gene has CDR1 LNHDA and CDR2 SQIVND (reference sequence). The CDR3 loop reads CASSIDGGVNQPQHF. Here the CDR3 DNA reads TGTGCCAGTAGTATAGATGGGGGAGTCAATCAGCCCCAGCATTTT. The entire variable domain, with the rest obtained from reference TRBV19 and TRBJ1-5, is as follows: DGGITQSPKYLFRKEGQNVTLSCEQNLNHDAMYWYRQDPGQGLRLIYYSQIVNDFQKGDIAEGYSVSREKKESFPLTVTSAQKNPTAFYLCASSIDGGVNQPQHFGDGTRLSIL.

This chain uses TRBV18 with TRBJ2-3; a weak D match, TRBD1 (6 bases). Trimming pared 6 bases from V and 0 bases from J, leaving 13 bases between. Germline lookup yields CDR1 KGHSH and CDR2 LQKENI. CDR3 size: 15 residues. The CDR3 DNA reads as TGTGCCAGCTCCCTCGTGGGGGCGAGCACAGATACGCAGTATTTT. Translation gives CASSLVGASTDTQYF.

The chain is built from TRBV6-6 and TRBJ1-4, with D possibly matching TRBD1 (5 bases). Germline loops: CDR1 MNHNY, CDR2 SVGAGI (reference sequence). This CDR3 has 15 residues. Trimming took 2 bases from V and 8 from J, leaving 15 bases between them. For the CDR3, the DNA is TGTGCCAGCAGTTACGGTGGGCAGGGTAGGGAAAAACTGTTTTTT. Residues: CASSYGGQGREKLFF.

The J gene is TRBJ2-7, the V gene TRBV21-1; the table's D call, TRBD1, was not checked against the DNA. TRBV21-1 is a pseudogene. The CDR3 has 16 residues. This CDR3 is CASSKNRGTESYEQYF. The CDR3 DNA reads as TGTGCCAGCAGCAAAAATAGAGGGACAGAATCCTACGAGCAGTACTTC.

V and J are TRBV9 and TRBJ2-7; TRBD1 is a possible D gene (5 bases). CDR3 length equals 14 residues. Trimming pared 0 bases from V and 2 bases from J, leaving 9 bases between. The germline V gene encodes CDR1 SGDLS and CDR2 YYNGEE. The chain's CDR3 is CASSVVADTYEQYF. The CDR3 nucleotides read TGTGCCAGCAGCGTAGTGGCGGACACCTACGAGCAGTACTTC.

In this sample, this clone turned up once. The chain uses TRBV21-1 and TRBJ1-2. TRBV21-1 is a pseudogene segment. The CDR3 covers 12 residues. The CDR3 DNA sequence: TGTGCCAGCAGCGTCAATCCCGATGGCTACACCTTC. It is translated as CASSVNPDGYTF.

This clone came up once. The CDR3 DNA follows: TGTGCCAGTATCGGAACAGACGATCAGCCCCAGCATTTT. Protein: CASIGTDDQPQHF. The chain uses TRBV19 and TRBJ1-5; no clear D. V lost 7 bases and J lost 5, with 12 bases in between. The CDR3 length is 13 residues. Looked up from germline, CDR1 is LNHDA and CDR2 is SQIVND (reference sequence). Based on the CDR3 plus reference TRBV19 and TRBJ1-5, the full variable domain is DGGITQSPKYLFRKEGQNVTLSCEQNLNHDAMYWYRQDPGQGLRLIYYSQIVNDFQKGDIAEGYSVSREKKESFPLTVTSAQKNPTAFYLCASIGTDDQPQHFGDGTRLSIL.

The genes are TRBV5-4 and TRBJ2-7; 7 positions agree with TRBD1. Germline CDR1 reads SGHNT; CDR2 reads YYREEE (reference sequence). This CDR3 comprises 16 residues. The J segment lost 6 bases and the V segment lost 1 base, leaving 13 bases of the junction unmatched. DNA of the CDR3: TGTGCCAGCAGCTTGCGGCAGGGGGTCCCAGGGATCGAGCAGTACTTC. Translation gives CASSLRQGVPGIEQYF.

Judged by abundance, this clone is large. Here the CDR3 DNA reads TGTGCCACCAATGGGGGGCCGTCAGATACGCAGTATTTT. It translates to CATNGGPSDTQYF. V usage is TRBV27 and J usage is TRBJ2-3; D is perhaps TRBD1 or TRBD2 (6 bases each). This CDR3 has 13 residues. V lost 10 bases and J lost 4, with 15 bases in between. The germline V gene encodes CDR1 MNHEY and CDR2 SMNVEV (reference sequence).

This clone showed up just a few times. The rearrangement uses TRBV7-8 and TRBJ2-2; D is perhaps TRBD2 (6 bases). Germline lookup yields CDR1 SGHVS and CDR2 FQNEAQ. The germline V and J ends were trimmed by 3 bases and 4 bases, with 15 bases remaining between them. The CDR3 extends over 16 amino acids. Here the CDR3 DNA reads TGTGCCAGCAGCTTTTTCAATTTGCGGGGCACCGGGGAGCTGTTTTTT. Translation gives CASSFFNLRGTGELFF.

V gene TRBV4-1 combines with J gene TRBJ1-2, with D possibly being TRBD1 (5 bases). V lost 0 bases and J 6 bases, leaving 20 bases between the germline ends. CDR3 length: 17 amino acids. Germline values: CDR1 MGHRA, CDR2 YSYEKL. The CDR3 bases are TGCGCCAGCAGCCAAGAGTCCGGGACCCTGGGGGTCCATGGCTACACCTTC. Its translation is CASSQESGTLGVHGYTF.

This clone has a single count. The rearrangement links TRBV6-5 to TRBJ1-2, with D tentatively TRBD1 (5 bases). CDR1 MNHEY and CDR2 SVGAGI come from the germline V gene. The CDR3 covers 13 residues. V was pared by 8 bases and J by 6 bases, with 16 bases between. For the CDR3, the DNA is TGTGCCAGCGCACAGATCCTAGGGGATGGCTACACCTTC. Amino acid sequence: CASAQILGDGYTF.

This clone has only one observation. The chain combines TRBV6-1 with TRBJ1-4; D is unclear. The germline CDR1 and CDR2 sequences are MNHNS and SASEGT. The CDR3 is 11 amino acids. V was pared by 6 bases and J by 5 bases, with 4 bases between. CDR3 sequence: CASRENEKLFF. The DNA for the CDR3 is TGTGCCAGCAGAGAGAATGAAAAACTGTTTTTT.

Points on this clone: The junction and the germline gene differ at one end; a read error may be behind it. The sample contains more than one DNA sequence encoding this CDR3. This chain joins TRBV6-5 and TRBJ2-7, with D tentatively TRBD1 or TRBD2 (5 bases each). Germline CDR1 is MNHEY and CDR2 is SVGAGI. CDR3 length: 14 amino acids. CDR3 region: CASSYSWGSYEQYF. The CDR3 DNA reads TGTGCCAGCAGCTACTCGTGGGGGAGCTACGAGCAGTACTTC.

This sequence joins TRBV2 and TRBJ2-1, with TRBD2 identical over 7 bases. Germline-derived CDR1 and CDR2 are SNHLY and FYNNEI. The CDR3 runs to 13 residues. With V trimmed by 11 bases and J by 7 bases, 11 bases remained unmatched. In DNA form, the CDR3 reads TGTGCCGAGGAGCAGCGGGGACGGAATGAGCAGTTCTTC. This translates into CAEEQRGRNEQFF.

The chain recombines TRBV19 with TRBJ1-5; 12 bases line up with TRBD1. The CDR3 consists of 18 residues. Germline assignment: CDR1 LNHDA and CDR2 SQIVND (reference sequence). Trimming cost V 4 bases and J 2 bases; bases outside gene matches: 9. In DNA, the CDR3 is TGTGCCAGTAGTAAAGGGACAGGGGGCGGCGCGGGCAATCAGCCCCAGCATTTT. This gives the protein CASSKGTGGGAGNQPQHF.

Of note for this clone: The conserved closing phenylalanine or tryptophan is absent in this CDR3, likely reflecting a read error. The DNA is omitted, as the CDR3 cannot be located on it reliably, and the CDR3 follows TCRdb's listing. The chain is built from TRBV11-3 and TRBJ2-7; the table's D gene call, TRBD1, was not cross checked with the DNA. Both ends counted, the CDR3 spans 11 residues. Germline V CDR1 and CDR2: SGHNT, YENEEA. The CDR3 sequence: CASSSLEKGWL.

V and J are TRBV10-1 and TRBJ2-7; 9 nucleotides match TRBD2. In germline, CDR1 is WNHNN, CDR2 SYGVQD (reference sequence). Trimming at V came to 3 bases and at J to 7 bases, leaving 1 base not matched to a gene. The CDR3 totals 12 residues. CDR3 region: CASSEGLAEQYF. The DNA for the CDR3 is TGCGCCAGCAGTGAAGGACTAGCGGAGCAGTACTTC.

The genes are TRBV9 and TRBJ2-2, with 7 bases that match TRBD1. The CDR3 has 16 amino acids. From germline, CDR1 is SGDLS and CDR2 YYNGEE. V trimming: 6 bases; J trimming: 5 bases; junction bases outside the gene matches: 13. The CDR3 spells CASTETGQAVTGELFF. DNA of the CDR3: TGTGCCAGCACAGAAACTGGACAGGCTGTTACCGGGGAGCTGTTTTTT.

This CDR3 reads CASSYMVTGGGYEQYF. The CDR3 DNA is TGTGCCAGCAGCTACATGGTGACAGGGGGCGGTTACGAGCAGTACTTC. The rearrangement links TRBV7-2 to TRBJ2-7; 10 nucleotides agree with TRBD1. From germline, CDR1 is SGHTA and CDR2 FQGNSA. This CDR3 has 16 amino acids. The J segment lost 4 bases and the V segment lost 4 bases, leaving 10 bases of the junction unmatched.

CDR3 sequence: CASSPVVVRGSTDTQYF. For the CDR3, the DNA is TGTGCCAGCAGCCCAGTAGTCGTCAGGGGCAGCACAGATACGCAGTATTTT. The rearrangement uses TRBV27 and TRBJ2-3, with a possible D match to TRBD1 (6 bases). Looked up from germline, CDR1 is MNHEY and CDR2 is SMNVEV (reference sequence). V was shortened by 6 bases and J by 0 bases, with 19 bases between the two germline ends. The CDR3 length is 17 residues.

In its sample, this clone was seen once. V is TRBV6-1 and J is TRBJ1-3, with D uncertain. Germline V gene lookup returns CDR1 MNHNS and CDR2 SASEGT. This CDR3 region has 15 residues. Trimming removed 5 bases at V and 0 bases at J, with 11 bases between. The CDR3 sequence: CASSRGSYSGNTIYF. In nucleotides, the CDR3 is TGTGCCAGCAGTCGGGGAAGTTACTCTGGAAACACCATATATTTT.

CDR3 protein: CASSQVGDGRFEAFF. CDR3 nucleotide sequence: TGCGCCAGCAGCCAAGTCGGAGACGGCCGCTTTGAAGCTTTCTTT. This rearrangement joins TRBV4-1 to TRBJ1-1; D remains ambiguous. The CDR3 extends over 15 amino acids. Trimming removed 1 base at V and 7 bases at J, with 16 bases between. CDR1 and CDR2 from the germline V gene are MGHRA and YSYEKL.